This TCR beta chain was found in a study of T cells after yellow fever vaccination. The CDR3 spans 15 residues. Germline V gene lookup returns CDR1 LNHDA and CDR2 SQIVND (reference sequence). V was clipped by 3 bases and J by 0 bases; unmatched bases: 1. Findings of the study overall: Most primary-vaccination clones recurred post-booster (roughly 97% CD4, over 70% CD8). Weaker overall, the secondary response nonetheless peaked faster (day 5 versus 15).

Template switching by 5'RACE produced TCR cDNA, adding a universal primer site and UMIs. From the 5' RACE reads, TCRdb called clonotypes with MiXCR, one entry per CDR3 protein. Among 250,000 to 300,000 distinct CDR3 sequences listed, roughly 5.2% were seen once. A word on this clonotype: The antigen is unknown.

This chain connects TRBV19 to TRBJ1-5; 8 bases are a match to TRBD1. The specimen was CD4+ T cells sorted from PBMCs, collected on the day of the yellow fever booster vaccination. This TCR derives from a man younger than 35 who received the YFV17D yellow fever vaccine. This CDR3 is CASSMGQVSNQPQHF. The CDR3 DNA reads TGTGCCAGTAGTATGGGACAGGTTAGCAATCAGCCCCAGCATTTT. The whole variable domain, remainder taken from reference TRBV19 and TRBJ1-5, is DGGITQSPKYLFRKEGQNVTLSCEQNLNHDAMYWYRQDPGQGLRLIYYSQIVNDFQKGDIAEGYSVSREKKESFPLTVTSAQKNPTAFYLCASSMGQVSNQPQHFGDGTRLSIL.